Shown below are 26 T cell receptor beta chains from a single sample sequenced in a study of cytomegalovirus exposure and HLA in healthy donors. In the PCR, 60 Vbeta and 13 Jbeta primers were used. TCRdb keeps only in-frame clones here, not all; method: immunoSEQ multiplex PCR. Counted here are under 130,000 clones, more than 75% occurring once; the ten biggest clones make up over 9%. Sequencing input: PBMCs. These receptors were obtained from a woman aged 18-29 years in good health and CMV-seropositive.

This clone was seen more than once but under ten times. V is TRBV7-2 and J is TRBJ2-1, with a weak D call TRBD1 (7 bases). Trimming took 6 bases from V and 1 from J, leaving 16 bases between them. This CDR3 is 16 amino acids long. Germline CDR1 and CDR2: SGHTA and FQGNSA. CDR3 protein: CASRPQGGASYNEQFF. DNA of the CDR3: TGTGCCAGCAGGCCTCAGGGGGGCGCGTCCTACAATGAGCAGTTCTTC.

The chain's CDR3 is CASSKGLAGVLNEQFF. The CDR3 DNA sequence: TGCGCCAGCAGCAAGGGACTAGCGGGAGTTTTGAATGAGCAGTTCTTC. The chain links TRBV5-1 to TRBJ2-1, with 14 nucleotides matching TRBD2. This CDR3 is 16 amino acids long. V lost 4 bases and J lost 7; bases outside the gene matches: 7. Germline CDR1 and CDR2: SGHRS and YFSETQ.

This clone was found once. The J gene is TRBJ2-3, the V gene TRBV6-5; D ambiguous. CDR1 MNHEY and CDR2 SVGAGI come from the germline V gene. Trimming took off 4 bases at V and 0 bases at J, with 8 bases between the two ends. The CDR3 covers 14 residues. CDR3 DNA sequence: TGTGCCAGCAGTTTCACTGAAAGCACAGATACGCAGTATTTT. Protein product: CASSFTESTDTQYF.

In this sample, this clone turned up once. The chain is built from TRBV6-4 and TRBJ1-2; weak D call: TRBD1 (6 bases). Germline values: CDR1 MRHNA, CDR2 SNTAGT. V lost 0 bases to trimming and J lost 8 bases, with 16 bases between them. The CDR3 length is 15 residues. The CDR3 sequence is CASSDSPRSRGGYTF. The DNA for the CDR3 is TGTGCCAGCAGTGACTCCCCCCGGTCGAGGGGGGGCTACACCTTC.

The chain recombines TRBV12-5 with TRBJ1-6; 10 bases align to TRBD1. The V gene's germline CDR1 is LGHNT and CDR2 FRNRAP. Trimming took 4 bases from V and 0 from J; bases not matched to a gene: 12. This CDR3 has 20 amino acids. CDR3: CASGSFPGTGASSYNSPLHF. The CDR3 coding sequence is TGTGCTAGTGGTTCCTTCCCCGGGACAGGGGCCAGCTCCTATAATTCACCCCTCCACTTT.

This clone appeared a single time. This chain connects TRBV4-3 to TRBJ2-5; D gene ambiguous. This CDR3 spans 14 amino acids. Germline lookup yields CDR1 LGHNA and CDR2 YSLEER. Deletions cut 1 base from V and 0 bases from J, with 6 bases between. The CDR3 coding sequence is TGCGCCAGCAGCCAAGGCCTAAACCAAGAGACCCAGTACTTC. It translates to CASSQGLNQETQYF.

The CDR3 loop is CASSTQGPNTEAFF. The CDR3 DNA follows: TGTGCCAGCTCCACACAGGGCCCGAACACTGAAGCTTTCTTT. The rearrangement links TRBV18 to TRBJ1-1, with a tentative D call TRBD1 (6 bases). In germline, CDR1 is KGHSH, CDR2 LQKENI. CDR3 length: 14 amino acids. V was clipped by 6 bases and J by 1 base, with 12 bases between them.

This sequence joins TRBV10-1 and TRBJ2-1, with D tentatively TRBD2 (6 bases). The CDR3 contains 14 residues. V was shortened by 8 bases and J by 9 bases, with 20 bases between the two germline ends. Germline CDR1 is WNHNN and CDR2 is SYGVQD (reference sequence). CDR3 loop: CASRGGLSDTEQFF. CDR3 sequence (DNA): TGCGCCAGCCGAGGAGGGCTATCGGATACTGAGCAGTTCTTC.

In this sample, this clone turned up once. The J gene is TRBJ2-4, the V gene TRBV5-6; the match to TRBD1 covers 9 bases. CDR1 is SGHDT, CDR2 YYEEEE, per germline. After removal of 4 bases from V and 8 bases from J, the junction contained 10 bases not matched to a gene. The CDR3 sequence is 15 residues long. The CDR3 sequence: CASSLGTTGGDIQYF. CDR3 nucleotides: TGTGCCAGCAGCCTCGGTACGACAGGGGGGGACATTCAGTACTTC.

The chain carries TRBV9 and TRBJ1-3; tentative D call: TRBD1 (5 bases). The CDR3 consists of 17 residues. The germline V and J ends were trimmed by 4 bases and 0 bases, with 17 bases remaining between them. Germline V gives CDR1 SGDLS, CDR2 YYNGEE. The CDR3 protein is CASSTLQDSSSGNTIYF. CDR3 nucleotides: TGTGCCAGCAGCACCTTACAGGATTCTAGCTCTGGAAACACCATATATTTT.

This chain joins TRBV30 and TRBJ1-1, with 9 nucleotides matching TRBD1. The CDR3 covers 13 residues. Germline trimming cut 5 bases from V and 0 bases from J; bases unmatched to any gene: 1. From germline, CDR1 is GTSNPN and CDR2 SVGIG (reference sequence). The CDR3 DNA reads TGTGCCTGGGGACAGGGGCTGAACACTGAAGCTTTCTTT. It specifies CAWGQGLNTEAFF.

This clone is a singleton in its sample. This chain uses TRBV9 with TRBJ2-5; D is perhaps TRBD2 (5 bases). Deletions cut 3 bases from V and 5 bases from J, with 8 bases between. CDR1 and CDR2 from the germline V gene are SGDLS and YYNGEE. The CDR3 is made up of 12 amino acids. The CDR3 here is CASSAGVETQYF. The CDR3 coding sequence is TGTGCCAGCAGCGCCGGGGTCGAGACCCAGTACTTC.

This chain joins TRBV7-6 and TRBJ1-1; 7 bases fit TRBD1. CDR3 length equals 16 residues. Germline V gives CDR1 SGHVS, CDR2 FNYEAQ. V was clipped by 5 bases and J by 1 base; unmatched bases: 10. CDR3 DNA: TGTGCCAGCAGCCCCCGACAGGGTATGGGGAACACTGAAGCTTTCTTT. Translated, it gives CASSPRQGMGNTEAFF. Based on the CDR3 plus reference TRBV7-6 and TRBJ1-1, the full variable domain is GAGVSQSPRYKVTKRGQDVALRCDPISGHVSLYWYRQALGQGPEFLTYFNYEAQQDKSGLPNDRFSAERPEGSISTLTIQRTEQRDSAMYRCASSPRQGMGNTEAFFGQGTRLTVV.

V and J are TRBV28 and TRBJ2-3, with D possibly being TRBD1 (8 bases). The CDR3 extends over 14 amino acids. CDR1 and CDR2 from the germline V gene are MDHEN and SYDVKM. Trimming shortened V by 7 bases and J by 5 bases, and 16 bases separated the two germline ends. CDR3 sequence reads: CASKQGGAVDTQYF. For the CDR3, the DNA is TGTGCCAGCAAACAGGGGGGGGCTGTAGATACGCAGTATTTT.

The J gene is TRBJ1-2, the V gene TRBV6-5; D is uncertain. V was clipped by 6 bases and J by 3 bases, with 5 bases between them. The length of the CDR3 is 11 residues. In germline, CDR1 is MNHEY, CDR2 SVGAGI. CDR3 sequence reads: CASRADYGYTF. CDR3 bases: TGTGCCAGCAGGGCGGACTATGGCTACACCTTC.

This clone was recorded once. The chain has TRBV7-2 and TRBJ2-7; 11 nucleotides match TRBD2. With V trimmed by 2 bases and J by 3 bases, 9 bases remained unmatched. The CDR3 runs to 17 residues. From germline, CDR1 is SGHTA and CDR2 FQGNSA. CDR3 sequence reads: CASSLKGTSGSFYEQYF. CDR3 coding DNA: TGTGCCAGCAGCTTAAAGGGGACTAGCGGTTCCTTCTACGAGCAGTACTTC.

The genes are TRBV28 and TRBJ2-5; D possibly corresponds to TRBD2 (6 bases). The germline CDR1 and CDR2 sequences are MDHEN and SYDVKM. There are 13 residues in the CDR3. V shed 4 bases and J shed 12 bases, with 18 bases lying between them. CDR3 region: CASSSIDWGLKYF. CDR3 bases: TGTGCCAGCAGTTCGATTGATTGGGGACTCAAGTACTTC.

The chain combines TRBV5-1 with TRBJ1-2; TRBD1 is a possible D gene (5 bases). V lost 4 bases to trimming and J lost 7 bases, with 11 bases between them. The germline gives CDR1 SGHRS, CDR2 YFSETQ. CDR3 length: 12 residues. CDR3 sequence: CASSGGGFGYTF. The CDR3 coding sequence is TGCGCCAGCAGCGGGGGAGGGTTTGGCTACACCTTC.

CDR3 residues: CASSVLSGGSPDTQYF. The DNA of the CDR3 is TGTGCCAGCAGTGTGCTAAGCGGGGGGAGCCCAGATACGCAGTATTTT. The chain joins TRBV25-1 to TRBJ2-3; 9 nucleotides match TRBD2. J was trimmed by 4 bases and V by 4 bases; bases with no gene match: 9. Germline V gives CDR1 MGHDK, CDR2 SYGVNS. There are 16 residues in the CDR3.

This chain links TRBV5-1 with TRBJ1-1, with 7 bases fitting TRBD1. The CDR3 loop spans 14 amino acids. The germline V gene encodes CDR1 SGHRS and CDR2 YFSETQ. With V trimmed by 3 bases and J by 0 bases, 2 bases remained unmatched. The CDR3: CASSSQGMNTEAFF. CDR3 coding DNA: TGCGCCAGCAGCTCACAGGGGATGAACACTGAAGCTTTCTTT.

The V and J genes are TRBV9 and TRBJ1-2; possibly TRBD1 for D (6 bases). The germline V gene encodes CDR1 SGDLS and CDR2 YYNGEE. With 3 bases removed from V and 7 bases from J, the gap between germline ends came to 16 bases. The CDR3 totals 14 residues. The CDR3 DNA sequence: TGTGCCAGCAGCGGATCTCAGGGGTTATTTGGCTACACCTTC. This gives the protein CASSGSQGLFGYTF.

The chain combines TRBV27 with TRBJ1-5; 7 nucleotides line up with TRBD1. Trimming at V came to 2 bases and at J to 2 bases, leaving 12 bases not matched to a gene. The CDR3 covers 18 residues. Germline assignment: CDR1 MNHEY and CDR2 SMNVEV (reference sequence). Here the CDR3 reads CASSLEAGGRSGNQPQHF. The CDR3 DNA follows: TGTGCCAGCAGTTTAGAGGCAGGGGGGAGGTCGGGCAATCAGCCCCAGCATTTT.

The gene calls are TRBV5-1 and TRBJ2-3; TRBD2 might be the D (6 bases). The germline V and J ends were trimmed by 6 bases and 4 bases, with 21 bases remaining between them. Germline assignment: CDR1 SGHRS and CDR2 YFSETQ. The CDR3 length is 16 residues. Here the CDR3 reads CASNQRDSMRADTQYF. As DNA, the CDR3 is TGCGCCAGCAACCAACGGGACTCGATGAGGGCAGATACGCAGTATTTT. The variable domain in full, completed from reference TRBV5-1 and TRBJ2-3, reads KAGVTQTPRYLIKTRGQQVTLSCSPISGHRSVSWYQQTPGQGLQFLFEYFSETQRNKGNFPGRFSGRQFSNSRSEMNVSTLELGDSALYLCASNQRDSMRADTQYFGPGTRLTVL.

A word on this clone: The same CDR3 is also encoded by other DNA sequences in this sample. This chain joins TRBV5-1 and TRBJ2-3; 8 bases agree with TRBD2. Unmatched junction bases numbered 5, after V lost 6 bases and J lost 2 bases. This CDR3 region has 14 residues. Germline CDR1 is SGHRS and CDR2 is YFSETQ. The CDR3 spells CASIRGGSTDTQYF. CDR3 nucleotide sequence: TGCGCCAGCATACGGGGGGGATCCACAGATACGCAGTATTTT.

The rearrangement joins TRBV15 to TRBJ2-2, with TRBD1 matching 11 bases. This CDR3 has 17 amino acids. The V and J ends lost 5 bases and 6 bases, in that order; junction bases with no gene match: 11. The germline V gene has CDR1 LNHNV and CDR2 YYDKDF (reference sequence). The CDR3, as DNA: TGTGCCACCAGCGTCAACCCGCAGGACAGGGGGCCCGGGGAGCTGTTTTTT. Protein: CATSVNPQDRGPGELFF.

V gene TRBV7-2 combines with J gene TRBJ1-5; 7 bases are a match to TRBD1. J was trimmed by 2 bases and V by 0 bases; bases with no gene match: 13. The CDR3 covers 19 residues. The germline gives CDR1 SGHTA, CDR2 FQGNSA. The CDR3 region is CASSLAGTAVNYGNQPQHF. CDR3 bases: TGTGCCAGCAGCTTAGCAGGGACAGCCGTCAACTATGGCAATCAGCCCCAGCATTTT. Drawing the rest from reference TRBV7-2 and TRBJ1-5, the complete variable domain is GAGVSQSPSNKVTEKGKDVELRCDPISGHTALYWYRQSLGQGLEFLIYFQGNSAPDKSGLPSDRFSAERTGGSVSTLTIQRTQQEDSAVYLCASSLAGTAVNYGNQPQHFGDGTRLSIL.